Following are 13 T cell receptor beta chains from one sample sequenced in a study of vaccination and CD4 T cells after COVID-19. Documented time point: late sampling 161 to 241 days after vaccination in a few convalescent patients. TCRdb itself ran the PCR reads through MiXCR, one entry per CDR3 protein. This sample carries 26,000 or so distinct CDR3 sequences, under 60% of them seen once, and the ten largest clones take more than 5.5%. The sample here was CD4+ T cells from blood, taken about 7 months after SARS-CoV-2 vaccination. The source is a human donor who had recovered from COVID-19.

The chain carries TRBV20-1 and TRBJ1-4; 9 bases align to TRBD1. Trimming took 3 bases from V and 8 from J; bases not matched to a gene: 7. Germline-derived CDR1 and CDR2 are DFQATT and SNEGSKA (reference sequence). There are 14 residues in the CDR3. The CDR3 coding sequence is TGCAGTGCTAGGGACGGGACAGGGAACGAAAAACTGTTTTTT. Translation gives CSARDGTGNEKLFF.

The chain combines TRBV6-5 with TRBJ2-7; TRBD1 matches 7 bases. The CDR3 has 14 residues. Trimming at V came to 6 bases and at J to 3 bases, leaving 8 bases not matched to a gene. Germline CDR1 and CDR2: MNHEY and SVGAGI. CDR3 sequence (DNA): TGTGCCAGCAGCTACACAGGGGCCTTCTACGAGCAGTACTTC. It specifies CASSYTGAFYEQYF.

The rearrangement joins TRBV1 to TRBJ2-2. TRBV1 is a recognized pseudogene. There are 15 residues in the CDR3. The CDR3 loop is CTSSQEIGNTGELFF. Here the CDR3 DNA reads TGCACCAGCAGCCAAGAAATTGGCAACACCGGGGAGCTGTTTTTT.

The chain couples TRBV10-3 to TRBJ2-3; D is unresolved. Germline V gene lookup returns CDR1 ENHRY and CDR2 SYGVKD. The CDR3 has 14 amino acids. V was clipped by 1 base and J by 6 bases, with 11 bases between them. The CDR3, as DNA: TGTGCCATCAGTGAGTTTCGCCAAGCGGATACGCAGTATTTT. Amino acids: CAISEFRQADTQYF.

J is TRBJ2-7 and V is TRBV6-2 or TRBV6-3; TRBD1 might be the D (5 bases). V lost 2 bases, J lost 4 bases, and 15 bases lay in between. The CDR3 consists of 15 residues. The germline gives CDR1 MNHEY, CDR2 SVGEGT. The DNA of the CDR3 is TGTGCCAGCAGTTACAGTGTTGACAGCAAATACGAGCAGTACTTC. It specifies CASSYSVDSKYEQYF.

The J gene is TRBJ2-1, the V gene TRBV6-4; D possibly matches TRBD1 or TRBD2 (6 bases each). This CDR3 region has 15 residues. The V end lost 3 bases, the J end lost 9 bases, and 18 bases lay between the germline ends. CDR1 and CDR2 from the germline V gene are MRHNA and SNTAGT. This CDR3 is CASSEMGHPGAEQFF. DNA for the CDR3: TGTGCCAGCAGTGAAATGGGGCACCCGGGGGCTGAGCAGTTCTTC.

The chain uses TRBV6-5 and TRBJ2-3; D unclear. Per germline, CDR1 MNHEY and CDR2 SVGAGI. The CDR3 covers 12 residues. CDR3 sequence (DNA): TGTGCAAGTGGTTACCGCACAGATACGCAGTATTTT. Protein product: CASGYRTDTQYF.

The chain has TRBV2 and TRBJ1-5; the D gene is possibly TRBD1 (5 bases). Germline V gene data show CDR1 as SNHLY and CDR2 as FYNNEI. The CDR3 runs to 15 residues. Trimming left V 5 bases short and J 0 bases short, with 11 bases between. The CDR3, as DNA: TGTGCCAGCAGTAAAGACAGTGATAGCAATCAGCCCCAGCATTTT. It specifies CASSKDSDSNQPQHF. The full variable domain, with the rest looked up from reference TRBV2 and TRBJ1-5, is EPEVTQTPSHQVTQMGQEVILRCVPISNHLYFYWYRQILGQKVEFLVSFYNNEISEKSEIFDDQFSVERPDGSNFTLKIRSTKLEDSAMYFCASSKDSDSNQPQHFGDGTRLSIL.

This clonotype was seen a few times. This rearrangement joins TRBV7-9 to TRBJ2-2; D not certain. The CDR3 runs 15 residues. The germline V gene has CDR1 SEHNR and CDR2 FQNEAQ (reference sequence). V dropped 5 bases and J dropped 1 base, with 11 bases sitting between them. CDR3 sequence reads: CASSLLAENTGELFF. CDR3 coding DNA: TGTGCCAGCAGCCTCCTGGCGGAGAACACCGGGGAGCTGTTTTTT.

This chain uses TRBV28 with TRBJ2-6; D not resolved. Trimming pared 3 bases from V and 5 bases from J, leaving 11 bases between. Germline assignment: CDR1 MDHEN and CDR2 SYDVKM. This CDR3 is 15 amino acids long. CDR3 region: CASSLSRLRANVLTF. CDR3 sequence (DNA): TGTGCCAGCAGTTTGTCCCGACTCCGGGCCAACGTCCTGACTTTC.

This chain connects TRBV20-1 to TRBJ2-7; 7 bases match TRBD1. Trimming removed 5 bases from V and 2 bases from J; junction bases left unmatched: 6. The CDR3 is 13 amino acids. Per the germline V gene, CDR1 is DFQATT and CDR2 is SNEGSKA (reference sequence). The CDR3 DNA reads TGCAGTGCTGCTGACAGGGAACCCTACGAGCAGTACTTC. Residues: CSAADREPYEQYF.

CDR3 bases: TGTGCCAGCAGCTTGAATGATGAGCAGTTCTTC. This sequence encodes CASSLNDEQFF. This chain links TRBV7-9 with TRBJ2-1; D unclear. V shed 3 bases and J shed 8 bases, with 5 bases lying between them. Germline CDR1 is SEHNR and CDR2 is FQNEAQ (reference sequence). This CDR3 has 11 amino acids.

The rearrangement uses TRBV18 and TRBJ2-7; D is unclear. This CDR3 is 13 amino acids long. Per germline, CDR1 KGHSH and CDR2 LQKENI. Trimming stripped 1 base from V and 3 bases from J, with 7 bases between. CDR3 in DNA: TGTGCCAGCTCACCACTAGAAGGCTACGAGCAGTACTTC. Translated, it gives CASSPLEGYEQYF.